These T cell receptor beta chains were read from a single sample in a study of blood T cell repertoires in COVID-19. Assay used: immunoSEQ multiplex PCR; TCRdb lists only in-frame clones, some missing. The repertoire holds 300,000 to 350,000 clones, with about nine tenths as singletons. Sequenced: PBMCs or T cells enriched from blood (not recorded which). The receptor source for this set is a woman under 30 who had recovered from COVID-19. CDR3s include the opening cysteine and the closing phenylalanine or tryptophan. A D gene is named only where the DNA matches it firmly. Part of the rows lack a size; the others show once, few, many or a class for expanded clones.

j_call d_call cdr3_length v_call clone_size cdr3_nt cdr3_aa
TRBJ1-1 TRBD1 16 TRBV5-1 - TGCGCCAGCAGCTTCGGAGGGGGCGCGATCTTCACTGAAGCTTTCTTT CASSFGGGAIFTEAFF
TRBJ2-1 TRBD2 14 TRBV29-1 - TGCAGCGTGATCACTAGCGGGAGTCTCAGTGAGCAGTTCTTC CSVITSGSLSEQFF
TRBJ1-2 TRBD1 14 TRBV6-2/TRBV6-3 - TGTGCCAGCAGCCGCCAACGGGACAGGGGTGGCTACACCTTC CASSRQRDRGGYTF
TRBJ2-3 TRBD2 17 TRBV11-2 - TGTGCCAGCAGCTTAGTTCCTAGCGGGGGCTTCACAGATACGCAGTATTTT CASSLVPSGGFTDTQYF
TRBJ1-1 TRBD1 14 TRBV19 - TGTGCCAGTACCGACCGACAGGGGACAGGGGAAGCTTTCTTT CASTDRQGTGEAFF
TRBJ2-7 - 14 TRBV18 - TGTGCCAGCTCACTGCTACCTAGTTGGCGCGAGCAGTACTTC CASSLLPSWREQYF
TRBJ1-3 TRBD1 15 TRBV5-1 - TGCGCCAGCAGCTTGGCAGGGGGTAGGGGAAACACCATATATTTT CASSLAGGRGNTIYF
TRBJ1-5 - 18 TRBV21-1 - TGTGCCAGCAGCAAACGGGACAGGGTACCTTATAGCAATCAGCCCCAGCATTTT CASSKRDRVPYSNQPQHF
TRBJ2-5 TRBD2 15 TRBV18 - TGTGCCAGCTCACAATTTAGCGGGGACCAAGAGACCCAGTACTTC CASSQFSGDQETQYF
TRBJ2-1 TRBD2 16 TRBV18 - TGTGCCAGCTCACCACTAGCGGGGGGGCCTGGGGATGAGCAGTTCTTC CASSPLAGGPGDEQFF
TRBJ1-4 - 15 TRBV3-1/TRBV3-2 - TGTGCCAGCAGCCAACCGGACAGCCTGGGTGAAAAACTGTTTTTT CASSQPDSLGEKLFF
TRBJ2-3 - 11 TRBV10-3 - TGTGCCATCAGCGGAGGAGATACGCAGTATTTT CAISGGDTQYF
TRBJ2-1 - 15 TRBV2 - TGTGCCAGCAGTGGTGGAGGGGGGGTCTACAATGAGCAGTTCTTC CASSGGGGVYNEQFF
TRBJ2-1 - 13 TRBV11-3 - TGTGCCAGCAGCCGAGGAGGCGGGAATGAGCAGTTCTTC CASSRGGGNEQFF
TRBJ2-2 - 15 TRBV3-1/TRBV3-2 - TGTGCCAGCAGCCTCGACCAGGGGGGCACCGGGGAGCTGTTTTTT CASSLDQGGTGELFF
TRBJ2-3 - 16 TRBV4-3 - TGCGCCAGCAGCCGAGGGGGGGGCCGGATCACAGATACGCAGTATTTT CASSRGGGRITDTQYF
TRBJ1-6 - 14 TRBV6-5 - TGTGCCAGCAGTTACGGGCAGGTTGGATCACCCCTCCACTTT CASSYGQVGSPLHF
TRBJ2-7 - 17 TRBV9 - TGTGCCAGCAGCGTAGCGGGAGAAGGGGAGAGCTCCTACGAGCAGTACTTC CASSVAGEGESSYEQYF
TRBJ2-1 - 16 TRBV9 - TGTGCCAGCAGCGCGTTACCGACGGGGTCCTACAATGAGCAGTTCTTC CASSALPTGSYNEQFF
TRBJ2-1 - 15 TRBV28 once TGTGCCAGCAGTTTAGTAGGACAGGGAGGGGATGAGCAGTTCTTC CASSLVGQGGDEQFF
TRBJ2-7 - 13 TRBV7-2 - TGTGCCAGCAGCTTATTTAGCGCCTACGAGCAGTACTTC CASSLFSAYEQYF
TRBJ1-1 TRBD1 12 TRBV4-2 - TGTGCCAGCAGCCAAGAGGGACAGGGAGCTTTCTTT CASSQEGQGAFF
TRBJ1-6 - 12 TRBV30 - TGTGCCTGGAGTGTGTCGAGTTCACCCCTCCACTTT CAWSVSSSPLHF
TRBJ1-3 - 13 TRBV28 - TGTGCCAGCACCTCCGGTGGTAGAAACACCATATATTTT CASTSGGRNTIYF
TRBJ2-5 - 14 TRBV4-3 once TGCGCCAGCAGCCAACAGTGGAGCTCCGAGACCCAGTACTTC CASSQQWSSETQYF
TRBJ2-7 - 12 TRBV12-1 - TGTGCCAGCACCCCAGGGACCTACGAGCAGTACTTC CASTPGTYEQYF
TRBJ2-7 TRBD1 13 TRBV5-1 - TGCGCCAGCAGCTGGGACAGTAGGAACGAGCAGTACTTC CASSWDSRNEQYF
TRBJ1-1 - 13 TRBV3-1/TRBV3-2 - TGTGCCAGCAGCCAAGATCGGGGGGCTGAAGCTTTCTTT CASSQDRGAEAFF
TRBJ2-1 - 13 TRBV11-3 - TGTGCCAGCAGCTTAGACCCCCTGAATGAGCAGTTCTTC CASSLDPLNEQFF
TRBJ2-7 TRBD1 16 TRBV19 - TGTGCCAGTAGTATCGGCGGGACAGGGGGAGACTACGAGCAGTACTTC CASSIGGTGGDYEQYF
TRBJ1-2 TRBD1 13 TRBV6-6 - TGTGCCAGCAGCAGGGACAGTTACTATGGCTACACCTTC CASSRDSYYGYTF
TRBJ1-3 TRBD1 16 TRBV28 - TGTGCCAGCAGTTCGGGACAGGGGGTGTCCGGAAACACCATATATTTT CASSSGQGVSGNTIYF
TRBJ2-1 - 15 TRBV9 few TGTGCCAGCAGCGTGGGCGGGGGCAGCAACAGTGAGCAGTTCTTC CASSVGGGSNSEQFF
TRBJ1-6 - 16 TRBV27 - TGTGCCAGCAGTCCTTGGGCTGGGCCCAATAATTCACCCCTCCACTTT CASSPWAGPNNSPLHF
TRBJ1-3 - 16 TRBV13 - TGTGCCAGCAGAGTCGCCTCCGGAGCGAGAGGAAACACCATATATTTT CASRVASGARGNTIYF
TRBJ2-2 - 14 TRBV16 - TGTGCCAGCAGCCACGAACAGGGCGCCGGGGAGCTGTTTTTT CASSHEQGAGELFF
TRBJ1-2 - 16 TRBV5-1 - TGCGCCAGCAGCTTGGACGCGGGGCCGCTTTTCTATGGCTACACCTTC CASSLDAGPLFYGYTF
TRBJ2-2 TRBD2 15 TRBV7-8 - TGTGCCAGCAGCACCTGGACTAGTAACACCGGGGAGCTGTTTTTT CASSTWTSNTGELFF
TRBJ1-2 TRBD1 15 TRBV5-1 - TGCGCCAGCAGCTTGGCTCAGGGGGGAAACTACGGCTACACCTTC CASSLAQGGNYGYTF
TRBJ2-5 TRBD2 14 TRBV5-1 - TGCGCCAGCAGCCCCGCTAGCGGTCAAGAGACCCAGTACTTC CASSPASGQETQYF
TRBJ1-1 - 14 TRBV5-1 few TGCGCCAGCAGCTTGTGGGGGCGCCGGACTGAAGCTTTCTTT CASSLWGRRTEAFF
TRBJ2-3 - 16 TRBV9 - TGTGCCAGCAGCGTAGTATCGGGGTCCGGGATGGATACGCAGTATTTT CASSVVSGSGMDTQYF
TRBJ1-6 - 15 TRBV6-5 - TGTGCCAGCAGTTACGGCGGGGTGGCGGATTCACCCCTCCACTTT CASSYGGVADSPLHF
TRBJ2-7 TRBD1 14 TRBV19 - TGTGCCAGTAGCGGGACAGCAGTTTCCTACGAGCAGTACTTC CASSGTAVSYEQYF
TRBJ2-1 - 14 TRBV5-1 - TGCGCCAGCAGCCCGAACAGGGATAAGAATGAGCAGTTCTTC CASSPNRDKNEQFF
TRBJ2-5 - 15 TRBV5-1 - TGCGCCAGCAGCTTGGATTCGTCCGGGGTGGTGACCCAGTACTTC CASSLDSSGVVTQYF
TRBJ2-7 TRBD2 18 TRBV5-5 - TGTGCCAGCAGCTTGGTTTTCGGCGGGAGGGACAGTTCCTACGAGCAGTACTTC CASSLVFGGRDSSYEQYF
TRBJ2-5 - 15 TRBV7-9 - TGTGCCAGCAGACTAACCAGGGGCTATACAGAGACCCAGTACTTC CASRLTRGYTETQYF
TRBJ1-4 - 16 TRBV3-1/TRBV3-2 - TGTGCCAGCAGCCAAGTACCGTTTGACGGCGGGGAAAAACTGTTTTTT CASSQVPFDGGEKLFF
TRBJ1-4 TRBD1 16 TRBV9 - TGTGCCAGCAGCGAGAGAGGCAGGGGGATTAATGAAAAACTGTTTTTT CASSERGRGINEKLFF
TRBJ2-5 TRBD1 15 TRBV10-3 - TGTGCCATCAGGCCGGGACAGGGCCACCAAGAGACCCAGTACTTC CAIRPGQGHQETQYF
TRBJ1-4 - 14 TRBV7-9 - TGTGCCAGCAGCTTAGACAGTTCTAATGAAAAACTGTTTTTT CASSLDSSNEKLFF
TRBJ1-2 - 15 TRBV6-6 - TGTGCCAGCACGAAGGGGATTCCTTCTGATCGTGGCTACACCTTC CASTKGIPSDRGYTF
TRBJ1-3 - 13 TRBV29-1 - TGCAGCGTTTCGGACAGCTCTGGAAACACCATATATTTT CSVSDSSGNTIYF
TRBJ1-1 - 13 TRBV11-2 - TGTGCCAGCAGACGACTCGGGGGGGGTCGGGCTTTCTTT CASRRLGGGRAFF
TRBJ1-2 - 14 TRBV5-1 - TGCGCCAGCAGCGAGGGAGCCGGGGAGAATGGCTACACCTTC CASSEGAGENGYTF
TRBJ2-2 - 13 TRBV28 - TGTGCCAGCTATCGGGAAGCGACCGGGGAGCTGTTTTTT CASYREATGELFF
TRBJ1-1 - 15 TRBV11-2 once TGTGCCAGCAGCTTAGTCGAGGTTCGGAACACTGAAGCTTTCTTT CASSLVEVRNTEAFF
TRBJ1-2 - 13 TRBV28 - TGTGCCAGCAGCCCCCGCGGGGCCTATGGCTACACCTTC CASSPRGAYGYTF